Here is one T cell receptor (beta chain) with its context. Its antigen is undetermined. V gave up 4 bases and J gave up 6 bases; unmatched junction bases: 8. Germline V lookup: CDR1 SGHTS, CDR2 YDEGEE. The length of the CDR3 is 16 residues. This sample is drawn from a study of cytomegalovirus exposure and HLA in healthy donors. The study ran its PCR with 60 Vbeta and 13 Jbeta primers. The repertoire was sequenced with immunoSEQ multiplex PCR; TCRdb's copy has only in-frame clones and lacks some. The sample carries roughly 55,000 clones, roughly four fifths recorded once. Study-wide findings and caveats: HLA alleles were associated with around 17,000 TCR beta sequences in a later analysis at 0.05 false discovery rate. With later analysis, a missense DCLRE1C variant became linked to TCR beta V- and J-gene trimming.

This chain connects TRBV5-8 to TRBJ2-2; 11 bases align to TRBD2. Sequencing used PBMCs. This receptor was obtained from a boy between 5 and 17 years old in good health and CMV-seropositive. The CDR3 bases are TGTGCCAGCAGCCCCGGGGTAGCGGGGGGGCCCGGGGAGCTGTTTTTT. It yields the protein CASSPGVAGGPGELFF.